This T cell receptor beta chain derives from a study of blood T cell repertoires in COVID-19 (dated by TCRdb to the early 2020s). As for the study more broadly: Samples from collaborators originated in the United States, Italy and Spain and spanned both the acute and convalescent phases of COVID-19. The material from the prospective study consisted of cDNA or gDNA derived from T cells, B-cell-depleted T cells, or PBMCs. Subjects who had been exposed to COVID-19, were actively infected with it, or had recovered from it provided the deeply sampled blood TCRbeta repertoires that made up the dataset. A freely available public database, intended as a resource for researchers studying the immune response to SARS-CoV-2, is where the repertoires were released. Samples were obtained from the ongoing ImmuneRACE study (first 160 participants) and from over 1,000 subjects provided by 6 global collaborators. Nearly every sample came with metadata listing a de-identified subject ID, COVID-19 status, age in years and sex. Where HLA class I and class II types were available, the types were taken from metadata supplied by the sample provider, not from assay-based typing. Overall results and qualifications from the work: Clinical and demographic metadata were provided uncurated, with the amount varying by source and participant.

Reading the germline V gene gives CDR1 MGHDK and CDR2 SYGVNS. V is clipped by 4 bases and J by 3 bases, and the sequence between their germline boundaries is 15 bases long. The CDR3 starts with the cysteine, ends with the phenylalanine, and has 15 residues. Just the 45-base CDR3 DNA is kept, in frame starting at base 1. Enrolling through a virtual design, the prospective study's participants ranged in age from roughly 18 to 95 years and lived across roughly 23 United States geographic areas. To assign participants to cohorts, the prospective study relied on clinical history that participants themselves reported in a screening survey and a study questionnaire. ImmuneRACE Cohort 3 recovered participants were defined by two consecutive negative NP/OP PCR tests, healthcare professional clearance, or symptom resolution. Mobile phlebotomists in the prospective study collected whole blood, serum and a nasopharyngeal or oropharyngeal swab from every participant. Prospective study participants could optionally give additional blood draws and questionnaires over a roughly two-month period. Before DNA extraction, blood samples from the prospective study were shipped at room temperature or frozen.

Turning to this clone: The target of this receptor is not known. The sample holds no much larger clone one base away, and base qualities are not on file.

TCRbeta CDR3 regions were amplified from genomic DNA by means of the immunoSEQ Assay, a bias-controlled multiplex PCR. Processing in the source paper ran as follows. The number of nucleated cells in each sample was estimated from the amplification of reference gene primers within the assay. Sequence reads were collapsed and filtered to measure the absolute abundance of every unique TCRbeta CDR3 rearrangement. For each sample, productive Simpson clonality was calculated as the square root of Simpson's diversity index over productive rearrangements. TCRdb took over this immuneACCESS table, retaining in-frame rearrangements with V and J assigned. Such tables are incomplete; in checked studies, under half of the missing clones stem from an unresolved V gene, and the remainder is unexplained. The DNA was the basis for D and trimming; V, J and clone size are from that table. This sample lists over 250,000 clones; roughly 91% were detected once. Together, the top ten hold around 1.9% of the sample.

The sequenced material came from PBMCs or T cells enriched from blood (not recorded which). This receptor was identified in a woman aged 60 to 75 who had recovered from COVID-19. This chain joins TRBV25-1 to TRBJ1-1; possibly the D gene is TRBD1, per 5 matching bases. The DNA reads TGTGCCAGCAGTGTAAGGGGCGCGGGGGACACTGAAGCTTTCTTT. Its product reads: CASSVRGAGDTEAFF.